Listed here are 30 T cell receptor beta chains from one sample, sequenced in a study of blood T cell repertoires in COVID-19. Assay used: immunoSEQ multiplex PCR; TCRdb lists only in-frame clones, some missing. The data contain about 300,000 clones, about nine tenths of them singletons. Specimen: PBMCs or T cells enriched from blood (not recorded which). These receptors came from a man aged 30-40 years who had recovered from COVID-19.

This sequence joins TRBV2 and TRBJ2-1; the D is unclear. The V end was cut by 2 bases, the J end by 6 bases, with 2 bases between. The CDR3 is made up of 11 amino acids. Germline V gene data show CDR1 as SNHLY and CDR2 as FYNNEI. The CDR3: CASSERNEQFF. DNA for the CDR3: TGTGCCAGCAGTGAACGCAATGAGCAGTTCTTC.

This rearrangement joins TRBV2 to TRBJ1-1, with 8 nucleotides matching TRBD1. From germline, CDR1 is SNHLY and CDR2 FYNNEI. V lost 6 bases and J lost 4; bases outside the gene matches: 10. The CDR3 covers 15 residues. CDR3 DNA sequence: TGTGCCAGCAGAGCCGAAAGAACAGGGGGCACTGAAGCTTTCTTT. This encodes CASRAERTGGTEAFF.

V usage is TRBV2 and J usage is TRBJ1-2; no reliable D call. The CDR3 contains 12 residues. V lost 7 bases to trimming and J lost 8 bases, with 14 bases between them. CDR1 is SNHLY, CDR2 FYNNEI, per germline. The chain's CDR3 is CASTERVGGYTF. Written as DNA, the CDR3 is TGTGCCAGCACCGAGAGGGTGGGCGGCTACACCTTC.

On this clone itself: Other nucleotide sequences from this sample produce the same CDR3. The chain carries TRBV30 and TRBJ1-5, with D unclear. CDR1 and CDR2 (germline): GTSNPN, SVGIG (reference sequence). The V gene lost 2 bases and the J gene lost 2 bases, with 10 bases spanning the gap. The CDR3 loop spans 14 amino acids. CDR3 DNA sequence: TGTGCCTGGAGTCTAGGTCGGGGCAATCAGCCCCAGCATTTT. Translated: CAWSLGRGNQPQHF.

The CDR3 DNA is TGTGCCAGCAGTGATTCTGCTAGCGGGGGCACAGATACGCAGTATTTT. Protein: CASSDSASGGTDTQYF. The chain employs TRBV2 and TRBJ2-3; 9 bases map to TRBD2. V shed 3 bases, J shed 1 base, and the junction held 5 bases outside the gene matches. CDR1 is SNHLY, CDR2 FYNNEI, per germline. The CDR3 is made up of 16 amino acids. The variable domain in full, completed from reference TRBV2 and TRBJ2-3, reads EPEVTQTPSHQVTQMGQEVILRCVPISNHLYFYWYRQILGQKVEFLVSFYNNEISEKSEIFDDQFSVERPDGSNFTLKIRSTKLEDSAMYFCASSDSASGGTDTQYFGPGTRLTVL.

CDR3 in amino acids: CASSLDGGVYEQYF. CDR3 in DNA: TGTGCCAGCAGCCTAGACGGAGGGGTCTACGAGCAGTACTTC. The rearrangement joins TRBV14 to TRBJ2-7, with a weak D call TRBD2 (6 bases). This CDR3 is 14 amino acids long. V was shortened by 4 bases and J by 3 bases, with 13 bases between the two germline ends. CDR1 and CDR2 from the germline V gene are SGHDN and FVKESK. Full variable domain (missing parts from reference TRBV14 and TRBJ2-7): EAGVTQFPSHSVIEKGQTVTLRCDPISGHDNLYWYRRVMGKEIKFLLHFVKESKQDESGMPNNRFLAERTGGTYSTLKVQPAELEDSGVYFCASSLDGGVYEQYFGPGTRLTVT.

The J gene is TRBJ1-6, the V gene TRBV20-1; D gene uncertain. The germline gives CDR1 DFQATT, CDR2 SNEGSKA (reference sequence). V lost 3 bases to trimming and J lost 9 bases, with 12 bases between them. This CDR3 is built from 13 residues. DNA of the CDR3: TGCAGTGCTAGTATCACAGAGGGTTCACCCCTCCACTTT. This encodes CSASITEGSPLHF.

This clone was found once. The chain links TRBV7-8 to TRBJ2-7, with D tentatively TRBD1 (5 bases). The germline V gene has CDR1 SGHVS and CDR2 FQNEAQ. This CDR3 is built from 13 residues. V dropped 7 bases and J dropped 3 bases, with 13 bases sitting between them. The CDR3 loop reads CASTRQQDYEQYF. The DNA for the CDR3 is TGTGCCAGCACCCGGCAACAGGACTACGAGCAGTACTTC.

In this sample, this clone turned up once. This sequence joins TRBV29-1 and TRBJ2-1; a possible D gene is TRBD2 (6 bases). Trimming took 7 bases from V and 6 from J, leaving 22 bases between them. The CDR3 runs to 15 residues. The germline gives CDR1 SQVTM, CDR2 ANQGSEA. In nucleotides, the CDR3 is TGCAGCGCCCAGGGCGGGAACAGGTTGCGCAATGAGCAGTTCTTC. Protein: CSAQGGNRLRNEQFF.

The chain combines TRBV5-1 with TRBJ2-5, with 10 positions matching TRBD2. With V trimmed by 3 bases and J by 1 base, 6 bases remained unmatched. This CDR3 has 16 residues. The germline CDR1 and CDR2 sequences are SGHRS and YFSETQ. The CDR3 is CASSSGTSAIQETQYF. CDR3 coding DNA: TGCGCCAGCAGCTCAGGGACTAGCGCGATCCAAGAGACCCAGTACTTC. The full variable domain, with the rest looked up from reference TRBV5-1 and TRBJ2-5, is KAGVTQTPRYLIKTRGQQVTLSCSPISGHRSVSWYQQTPGQGLQFLFEYFSETQRNKGNFPGRFSGRQFSNSRSEMNVSTLELGDSALYLCASSSGTSAIQETQYFGPGTRLLVL.

The rearrangement links TRBV7-9 to TRBJ2-1; 9 bases align to TRBD2. The CDR3 is 15 residues long. J gave up 6 bases and V 5 bases, and 8 bases lay outside the gene matches. CDR1 is SEHNR and CDR2 is FQNEAQ in the germline V gene (reference sequence). The chain's CDR3 is CASSAPGLALNEQFF. The CDR3 DNA sequence: TGTGCCAGCAGCGCACCGGGACTAGCCCTCAATGAGCAGTTCTTC.

J is TRBJ1-5 and V is TRBV24-1; 7 bases agree with TRBD1. The CDR3 consists of 14 residues. Germline loops: CDR1 KGHDR, CDR2 SFDVKD. With 3 bases clipped from V and 5 bases from J, the junction kept 3 bases outside the gene matches. CDR3 in amino acids: CATSDGDSDQPQHF. DNA for the CDR3: TGTGCCACCAGTGATGGGGACAGCGATCAGCCCCAGCATTTT.

The rearrangement uses TRBV4-1 and TRBJ1-3; a possible D gene is TRBD1 (5 bases). This CDR3 comprises 17 residues. The ends were cut back, 0 bases at V and 0 bases at J, with 12 bases in the middle. Germline values: CDR1 MGHRA, CDR2 YSYEKL. CDR3 sequence (DNA): TGCGCCAGCAGCCAAGACGGGGGGGTCTACTCTGGAAACACCATATATTTT. Translated, it gives CASSQDGGVYSGNTIYF.

The chain is built from TRBV4-1 and TRBJ2-1; 7 bases line up with TRBD1. Trimming took 3 bases from V and 4 from J; bases not matched to a gene: 6. The germline gives CDR1 MGHRA, CDR2 YSYEKL. The CDR3 runs to 15 residues. The CDR3 DNA follows: TGCGCCAGCAGCCACAGATGGGGACAGTACAATGAGCAGTTCTTC. Amino acids: CASSHRWGQYNEQFF.

The table lists this clone with a count of one. The chain couples TRBV19 to TRBJ2-7; D is unclear. The CDR3 totals 13 residues. Trimming cost V 5 bases and J 6 bases, with 14 bases left between them. In germline, CDR1 is LNHDA, CDR2 SQIVND (reference sequence). CDR3 sequence reads: CASSPSLQAEQYF. DNA of the CDR3: TGTGCCAGTAGTCCCAGTCTCCAGGCCGAGCAGTACTTC. Using reference TRBV19 and TRBJ2-7 for the parts outside the CDR3, the full variable domain is DGGITQSPKYLFRKEGQNVTLSCEQNLNHDAMYWYRQDPGQGLRLIYYSQIVNDFQKGDIAEGYSVSREKKESFPLTVTSAQKNPTAFYLCASSPSLQAEQYFGPGTRLTVT.

This clone was seen only once. The chain joins TRBV18 to TRBJ1-6; D is unresolved. The CDR3 length is 15 residues. Between the trimmed V and J ends, which lost 0 bases and 10 bases, there was a span of 13 bases. Germline CDR1 is KGHSH and CDR2 is LQKENI. The chain's CDR3 is CASSPPVRGSSPLHF. The CDR3 coding sequence is TGTGCCAGCTCACCACCGGTCCGAGGGAGCTCACCCCTCCACTTT. The complete variable domain, with remaining parts taken from reference TRBV18 and TRBJ1-6, reads NAGVMQNPRHLVRRRGQEARLRCSPMKGHSHVYWYRQLPEEGLKFMVYLQKENIIDESGMPKERFSAEFPKEGPSILRIQQVVRGDSAAYFCASSPPVRGSSPLHFGNGTRLTVT.

The rearrangement joins TRBV4-1 to TRBJ1-4; 8 nucleotides align to TRBD1. CDR3 length equals 15 residues. Germline V gene lookup returns CDR1 MGHRA and CDR2 YSYEKL. V shed 6 bases, J shed 8 bases, and the junction held 11 bases outside the gene matches. CDR3 amino acids: CASRLQGAAGEKLFF. The CDR3, as DNA: TGCGCCAGCAGACTCCAGGGGGCTGCCGGGGAAAAACTGTTTTTT.

The V gene is TRBV30, the J gene TRBJ1-1; D gene ambiguous. Germline assignment: CDR1 GTSNPN and CDR2 SVGIG (reference sequence). The V end was cut by 4 bases, the J end by 1 base, with 10 bases between. This CDR3 contains 13 residues. CDR3 residues: CAWKSGPNTEAFF. The CDR3 DNA follows: TGTGCCTGGAAAAGCGGTCCGAACACTGAAGCTTTCTTT.

This chain uses TRBV6-5 with TRBJ2-3, with D perhaps TRBD1 (5 bases). The V gene's germline CDR1 is MNHEY and CDR2 SVGAGI. V was cut by 5 bases and J by 4 bases, with 16 bases left in between. The CDR3 length is 15 residues. CDR3 sequence: CASSRFQGWSDTQYF. In nucleotides, the CDR3 is TGTGCCAGCAGTAGATTCCAGGGATGGTCAGATACGCAGTATTTT.

V gene TRBV18 combines with J gene TRBJ1-2, with 10 bases identical to TRBD1. The germline CDR1 and CDR2 sequences are KGHSH and LQKENI. CDR3 length: 16 amino acids. The V gene end was trimmed by 1 base and the J gene end by 0 bases; junction bases not matched to a gene: 2. The CDR3 DNA sequence: TGTGCCAGCTCACCACAGGGACAGGGGACTAACTATGGCTACACCTTC. It translates to CASSPQGQGTNYGYTF.

The chain links TRBV10-2 to TRBJ1-1; D is unclear. Germline V gene data show CDR1 as WSHSY and CDR2 as SAAADI. The CDR3 is made up of 14 amino acids. V lost 6 bases and J lost 1, with 12 bases in between. The CDR3 sequence is CASSLGIWNTEAFF. In nucleotides, the CDR3 is TGCGCCAGCAGCCTAGGAATATGGAACACTGAAGCTTTCTTT.

This rearrangement joins TRBV30 to TRBJ2-7; D is possibly TRBD2 (5 bases). V shed 2 bases and J shed 0 bases, with 8 bases lying between them. CDR3 length equals 13 residues. In germline, CDR1 is GTSNPN, CDR2 SVGIG (reference sequence). The CDR3 region is CAWSPGSSYEQYF. The CDR3 nucleotides are TGTGCCTGGAGTCCGGGGAGCTCCTACGAGCAGTACTTC.

The chain couples TRBV5-6 to TRBJ1-1; D remains ambiguous. Looked up from germline, CDR1 is SGHDT and CDR2 is YYEEEE. The CDR3 runs 16 residues. V lost 0 bases to trimming and J lost 1 base, with 13 bases between them. The CDR3 DNA is TGTGCCAGCAGCTTGGACCGCGGCCCTGCGAACACTGAAGCTTTCTTT. Amino acids: CASSLDRGPANTEAFF. The complete variable domain, with remaining parts taken from reference TRBV5-6 and TRBJ1-1, reads DAGVTQSPTHLIKTRGQQVTLRCSPKSGHDTVSWYQQALGQGPQFIFQYYEEEERQRGNFPDRFSGHQFPNYSSELNVNALLLGDSALYLCASSLDRGPANTEAFFGQGTRLTVV.

The gene calls are TRBV5-1 and TRBJ2-5; 8 bases are a match to TRBD1. Looked up from germline, CDR1 is SGHRS and CDR2 is YFSETQ. With 2 bases clipped from V and 4 bases from J, the junction kept 4 bases outside the gene matches. CDR3 size: 14 residues. The chain's CDR3 is CASSFWQGAETQYF. CDR3 DNA sequence: TGCGCCAGCAGCTTCTGGCAGGGGGCAGAGACCCAGTACTTC.

This sequence joins TRBV18 and TRBJ2-2; D ambiguous. In germline, CDR1 is KGHSH, CDR2 LQKENI. The V and J ends lost 4 bases and 1 base respectively, with 13 bases between them. CDR3 length equals 16 residues. The CDR3 loop reads CASSLLTPQNTGELFF. The CDR3 DNA follows: TGTGCCAGCTCACTTCTCACCCCACAGAACACCGGGGAGCTGTTTTTT.

V usage is TRBV27 and J usage is TRBJ1-1; D not resolved. Trimming left V 6 bases short and J 1 base short, with 12 bases between. From germline, CDR1 is MNHEY and CDR2 SMNVEV (reference sequence). This CDR3 has 14 residues. CDR3 sequence reads: CASRPYRENTEAFF. The CDR3 DNA is TGTGCCAGCAGGCCTTATAGAGAGAACACTGAAGCTTTCTTT.

This clone was found a few times. The CDR3 region is CASSLVGTLKGLYF. The CDR3 nucleotides read TGTGCCAGCAGCTTAGTCGGGACATTGAAGGGTCTGTACTTC. This chain joins TRBV11-3 and TRBJ2-7, with a tentative D call TRBD1 (6 bases). V was trimmed by 1 base and J by 12 bases, leaving 19 bases between them. The V gene's germline CDR1 is SGHNT and CDR2 YENEEA. This CDR3 has 14 amino acids.

V is TRBV5-5 and J is TRBJ2-7, with D unresolved. Germline V lookup: CDR1 SGHKS, CDR2 YYEKEE (reference sequence). The CDR3 length is 14 residues. Trimming shortened V by 4 bases and J by 2 bases, and 13 bases separated the two germline ends. The CDR3 DNA reads as TGTGCCAGCAGCACAGACACCCCTCCCTACGAGCAGTACTTC. Translated: CASSTDTPPYEQYF.

The V and J genes are TRBV10-3 and TRBJ1-6, with D uncertain. In germline, CDR1 is ENHRY, CDR2 SYGVKD. Trimming removed 7 bases at V and 0 bases at J, with 10 bases between. The CDR3 covers 15 residues. CDR3 coding DNA: TGTGCCATCACAGACGGGAGCTCCTATAATTCACCCCTCCACTTT. Translation: CAITDGSSYNSPLHF.

J is TRBJ2-1 and V is TRBV5-1, with D possibly matching TRBD1 (6 bases). V lost 1 base to trimming and J lost 7 bases, with 18 bases between them. CDR3 size: 16 residues. Germline CDR1 SGHRS, CDR2 YFSETQ. This CDR3 is CASSLIQGPRGNEQFF. The CDR3 DNA follows: TGCGCCAGCAGCTTGATCCAGGGCCCGAGGGGGAATGAGCAGTTCTTC. Based on the CDR3 plus reference TRBV5-1 and TRBJ2-1, the full variable domain is KAGVTQTPRYLIKTRGQQVTLSCSPISGHRSVSWYQQTPGQGLQFLFEYFSETQRNKGNFPGRFSGRQFSNSRSEMNVSTLELGDSALYLCASSLIQGPRGNEQFFGPGTRLTVL.